The 16 T cell receptor beta chains in this list originate from one sample, sequenced in a study of beta chain features in type 1 diabetes. Expressed TCRB transcripts were sequenced after all isolated RNA was converted to cDNA. TCRdb's copy holds only in-frame clones and misses some; the assay was immunoSEQ multiplex PCR. The table includes about 620,000 clones, about 14% detected once. Specimen: naive CD4+ T cells from blood. Receptors originate from a young man in good health.

The J gene is TRBJ2-2, the V gene TRBV10-3; D is undetermined. V was clipped by 7 bases and J by 5 bases, with 14 bases between them. The CDR3 sequence is 14 residues long. Germline V gene data show CDR1 as ENHRY and CDR2 as SYGVKD. CDR3 nucleotides: TGTGCCATCATTGGGATCTTGGGGACCGGGGAGCTGTTTTTT. Its translation: CAIIGILGTGELFF.

The rearrangement uses TRBV19 and TRBJ2-1, with 10 bases identical to TRBD1. CDR1 and CDR2 from the germline V gene are LNHDA and SQIVND (reference sequence). The CDR3 totals 17 residues. V dropped 3 bases and J dropped 4; count of bases not matched to a gene: 9. Written as DNA, the CDR3 is TGTGCCAGTAGTATCTCTATTCGGACAGGGGGTTACAATGAGCAGTTCTTC. This encodes CASSISIRTGGYNEQFF.

The chain combines TRBV11-1 with TRBJ2-7, with D maybe TRBD1 (6 bases). The CDR3 runs 15 residues. Germline loops: CDR1 SGHAT, CDR2 FQDESV (reference sequence). V lost 3 bases and J 6 bases, leaving 18 bases between the germline ends. The CDR3 coding sequence is TGTGCCAGCAGCTTCAGTGGACAGAGGGTTGGCGAGCAGTACTTC. It specifies CASSFSGQRVGEQYF.

This clone appeared a few times. The J gene is TRBJ1-1, the V gene TRBV19; D not certain. Germline V lookup: CDR1 LNHDA, CDR2 SQIVND (reference sequence). The V end lost 2 bases, the J end lost 2 bases, and 6 bases lay between the germline ends. The CDR3 has 13 amino acids. Written as DNA, the CDR3 is TGTGCCAGTAGTATAATCCGTAACACTGAAGCTTTCTTT. It yields the protein CASSIIRNTEAFF.

The V and J genes are TRBV7-2 and TRBJ1-2; the D gene is possibly TRBD1 (5 bases). The V gene lost 2 bases and the J gene lost 2 bases, with 6 bases spanning the gap. CDR1 and CDR2 from the germline V gene are SGHTA and FQGNSA. The CDR3 consists of 13 residues. The CDR3 loop reads CASSLRQNYGYTF. CDR3 in DNA: TGTGCCAGCAGCTTAAGACAGAACTATGGCTACACCTTC.

V and J are TRBV25-1 and TRBJ1-2; D gene unclear. The germline V gene has CDR1 MGHDK and CDR2 SYGVNS. With 1 base removed from V and 4 bases from J, the gap between germline ends came to 10 bases. The CDR3 extends over 14 amino acids. The CDR3: CASSESGIAYGYTF. In DNA, the CDR3 is TGTGCCAGCAGTGAATCAGGAATTGCCTATGGCTACACCTTC.

The chain has TRBV18 and TRBJ2-7; 8 bases map to TRBD1. V was pared by 3 bases and J by 2 bases, with 3 bases of the junction left unmatched. Germline values: CDR1 KGHSH, CDR2 LQKENI. CDR3 size: 14 residues. The CDR3 DNA reads TGTGCCAGCTCACCGCGGGGACAGGCCTACGAGCAGTACTTC. This translates into CASSPRGQAYEQYF.

The count of this clone is one. The chain employs TRBV19 and TRBJ2-5, with D possibly matching TRBD2 (6 bases). The CDR3 is 14 amino acids. Germline CDR1 reads LNHDA; CDR2 reads SQIVND (reference sequence). V was pared by 11 bases and J by 5 bases, with 21 bases between. CDR3 region: CASSRGTLKETQYF. In DNA, the CDR3 is TGTGCCTCCAGCCGGGGGACCCTAAAGGAGACCCAGTACTTC.

This clone was counted only a few times. The chain carries TRBV7-9 and TRBJ2-5; TRBD1 matches 8 bases. Trimming at V came to 1 base and at J to 4 bases, leaving 5 bases not matched to a gene. Germline loops: CDR1 SEHNR, CDR2 FQNEAQ (reference sequence). The CDR3 extends over 15 amino acids. In DNA form, the CDR3 reads TGTGCCAGCAGCTTAGGAGGCAGGGGGCGAGAGACCCAGTACTTC. Translating gives CASSLGGRGRETQYF. Drawing the rest from reference TRBV7-9 and TRBJ2-5, the complete variable domain is DTGVSQNPRHKITKRGQNVTFRCDPISEHNRLYWYRQTLGQGPEFLTYFQNEAQLEKSRLLSDRFSAERPKGSFSTLEIQRTEQGDSAMYLCASSLGGRGRETQYFGPGTRLLVL.

In its sample, this clone was seen a few times. The rearrangement joins TRBV2 to TRBJ2-2, with 14 bases matching TRBD2. This CDR3 comprises 15 residues. Germline CDR1 is SNHLY and CDR2 is FYNNEI. V was clipped by 6 bases and J by 6 bases; unmatched bases: 3. The CDR3 sequence: CASRGTSGRPGELFF. In nucleotides, the CDR3 is TGTGCCAGCAGAGGGACTAGCGGGAGACCCGGGGAGCTGTTTTTT. The complete variable domain, with remaining parts taken from reference TRBV2 and TRBJ2-2, reads EPEVTQTPSHQVTQMGQEVILRCVPISNHLYFYWYRQILGQKVEFLVSFYNNEISEKSEIFDDQFSVERPDGSNFTLKIRSTKLEDSAMYFCASRGTSGRPGELFFGEGSRLTVL.

This clone was counted only a few times. V is TRBV7-3 and J is TRBJ2-5; 11 bases line up with TRBD2. V lost 4 bases to trimming and J lost 6 bases; unmatched junction nucleotides: 4. The CDR3 runs 14 residues. CDR1 SGHTA and CDR2 FQGTGA come from the germline V gene. The CDR3 DNA reads as TGTGCCAGCAGCTCCCTAGCGGGAGGCCAGACCCAGTACTTC. Amino acid sequence: CASSSLAGGQTQYF.

This chain connects TRBV5-6 to TRBJ1-1, with D maybe TRBD1 (6 bases). V dropped 1 base and J dropped 0 bases, with 13 bases sitting between them. This CDR3 region has 16 residues. Germline CDR1 is SGHDT and CDR2 is YYEEEE. CDR3 in amino acids: CASSLSGGRVNTEAFF. The CDR3 DNA is TGTGCCAGCAGCTTGTCCGGGGGGCGAGTGAACACTGAAGCTTTCTTT. The full variable domain, rest sourced from reference TRBV5-6 and TRBJ1-1, is DAGVTQSPTHLIKTRGQQVTLRCSPKSGHDTVSWYQQALGQGPQFIFQYYEEEERQRGNFPDRFSGHQFPNYSSELNVNALLLGDSALYLCASSLSGGRVNTEAFFGQGTRLTVV.

CDR3 nucleotides: TGTGCCAGCAGCCCGCGGACAGGGGGCAACGAGCAGTACTTC. Protein product: CASSPRTGGNEQYF. V usage is TRBV9 and J usage is TRBJ2-7; 11 bases align to TRBD1. The J segment lost 5 bases and the V segment lost 4 bases, leaving 5 bases of the junction unmatched. Germline V CDR1 and CDR2: SGDLS, YYNGEE. The CDR3 totals 14 residues.

This clone showed up just a few times. V is TRBV18 and J is TRBJ1-1; no firm D call. V was shortened by 3 bases and J by 6 bases, with 8 bases between the two germline ends. The CDR3 has 12 residues. Germline-derived CDR1 and CDR2 are KGHSH and LQKENI. CDR3 nucleotides: TGTGCCAGCTCACCCCAGAGGGCTGAAGCTTTCTTT. Translation: CASSPQRAEAFF. The full variable domain, rest sourced from reference TRBV18 and TRBJ1-1, is NAGVMQNPRHLVRRRGQEARLRCSPMKGHSHVYWYRQLPEEGLKFMVYLQKENIIDESGMPKERFSAEFPKEGPSILRIQQVVRGDSAAYFCASSPQRAEAFFGQGTRLTVV.

V and J are TRBV18 and TRBJ2-1, with 8 nucleotides matching TRBD2. CDR3 size: 16 residues. V dropped 1 base and J dropped 0; count of bases not matched to a gene: 2. Germline lookup yields CDR1 KGHSH and CDR2 LQKENI. The CDR3 sequence: CASSPQSGSSYNEQFF. The DNA for the CDR3 is TGTGCCAGCTCACCACAGAGCGGGAGCTCCTACAATGAGCAGTTCTTC.

This clone was observed a handful of times. J is TRBJ2-3 and V is TRBV6-5, with 12 bases matching TRBD2. This CDR3 is 16 amino acids long. After removal of 0 bases from V and 6 bases from J, the junction contained 4 bases not matched to a gene. Germline CDR1 MNHEY, CDR2 SVGAGI. In nucleotides, the CDR3 is TGTGCCAGCAGTTACTCCAGACTAGCGGGAGCGGATACGCAGTATTTT. It specifies CASSYSRLAGADTQYF.